This T cell receptor beta chain was retrieved from a study of T cells in Graves' hyperthyroidism and ophthalmopathy. Study as a whole: Once the initial diagnosis was made, peripheral blood was obtained before any treatment. Study results and limitations: The model forecast ophthalmopathy, anticipating it by a median approximately 6 months before onset. From stable hyperthyroidism, ophthalmopathy was set apart by a 13 V-J model.

Germline V gene sequence: CDR1 SGHRS, CDR2 YFSETQ. The CDR3 extends over 15 amino acids. The J segment lost 2 bases and the V segment lost 3 bases, leaving 5 bases of the junction unmatched. Concerning this clonotype itself: As yet, its antigen is unknown.

TCR beta CDR3 regions were amplified from RNA. When the TCR CDR3 underwent first-round RT-PCR, the HTBI primer set was used. In TCRdb, the multiplex PCR reads were re-called with MiXCR into one record per CDR3 protein. Here the sample spans 300,000 to 450,000 distinct CDR3 sequences, 14% being singletons. This sequence was found in a woman in her sixties or seventies with Graves' hyperthyroidism. The sample consisted of blood. This rearrangement joins TRBV5-1 to TRBJ2-3, with 8 nucleotides matching TRBD1. The CDR3 DNA follows: TGCGCCAGCAGCTACGGACAGGGCACCACAGATACGCAGTATTTT. This translates into CASSYGQGTTDTQYF.